The 27 T cell receptor beta chains given below trace back to one sample, sequenced in a study of shared clonotypes between healthy human individuals. Assay used: immunoSEQ multiplex PCR; TCRdb lists only in-frame clones, some missing. The data show about 520,000 clones, roughly 80% seen once. The sequenced sample consisted of PBMCs. The receptors derive from a woman aged 35 to 49 in good health. Some clones in this sample may be carry-over from other donors' samples.

This clone was found once. J is TRBJ2-7 and V is TRBV19; TRBD2 might be the D (7 bases). Germline loops: CDR1 LNHDA, CDR2 SQIVND (reference sequence). The V and J ends lost 4 bases and 4 bases respectively, with 17 bases between them. This CDR3 has 15 residues. CDR3 DNA sequence: TGTGCCAGTAGTACGTACCAGGGAGGGGGATACGAGCAGTACTTC. It specifies CASSTYQGGGYEQYF. Complete variable domain (other parts from reference TRBV19 and TRBJ2-7): DGGITQSPKYLFRKEGQNVTLSCEQNLNHDAMYWYRQDPGQGLRLIYYSQIVNDFQKGDIAEGYSVSREKKESFPLTVTSAQKNPTAFYLCASSTYQGGGYEQYFGPGTRLTVT.

The chain has TRBV6-5 and TRBJ2-3, with D perhaps matching TRBD2 (6 bases). The CDR3 runs 13 residues. The ends were cut back, 10 bases at V and 2 bases at J, with 13 bases in the middle. CDR1 and CDR2 from the germline V gene are MNHEY and SVGAGI. CDR3 DNA: TGTGCCACCCGACTAGTCCCCACAGATACGCAGTATTTT. This codes for CATRLVPTDTQYF.

The V gene is TRBV4-2, the J gene TRBJ1-2, with a possible D match to TRBD1 (6 bases). The V end was cut by 0 bases, the J end by 4 bases, with 24 bases between. Germline assignment: CDR1 LGHNA and CDR2 YNFKEQ. The CDR3 extends over 19 amino acids. In DNA form, the CDR3 reads TGTGCCAGCAGCCAAGAAGGTCAGGTGGCCGCAAGGGGGGCCTATGGCTACACCTTC. It yields the protein CASSQEGQVAARGAYGYTF.

The chain recombines TRBV28 with TRBJ2-7, with TRBD2 matching over 9 bases. Germline CDR1 MDHEN, CDR2 SYDVKM. The V segment lost 4 bases and the J segment 2 bases; nucleotides outside the gene matches: 6. This CDR3 comprises 15 residues. The CDR3 coding sequence is TGTGCCAGCAGTTGGCGGGGGGGTATCCCCTACGAGCAGTACTTC. Its protein is CASSWRGGIPYEQYF.

CDR3 nucleotide sequence: TGTGCCAGCAGCTCCTTCGCAGGGGCTAGCGCAGATACGCAGTATTTT. Its protein product is CASSSFAGASADTQYF. The rearrangement uses TRBV7-8 and TRBJ2-3; D possibly matches TRBD1 or TRBD2 (6 bases each). V was clipped by 4 bases and J by 4 bases, with 18 bases between them. CDR3 length equals 16 residues. Germline V gives CDR1 SGHVS, CDR2 FQNEAQ.

A word on this clone: The junction differs from germline at one of its ends, possibly a read error. V is TRBV30 and J is TRBJ2-7; 8 nucleotides align to TRBD2. The CDR3 contains 14 residues. Germline assignment: CDR1 GTSNPN and CDR2 SVGIG (reference sequence). The chain's CDR3 is CAWSGRAGFTNPHF. CDR3 bases: TGTGCCTGGAGCGGGAGGGCGGGTTTTACGAATCCCCACTTC.

This clone appeared a single time. The V and J genes are TRBV28 and TRBJ2-7; D gene ambiguous. The germline CDR1 and CDR2 sequences are MDHEN and SYDVKM. This CDR3 has 17 amino acids. V was clipped by 2 bases and J by 2 bases, with 19 bases between them. For the CDR3, the DNA is TGTGCCAGCAGTTTACCCCCCTACAGCGTTCCCCCCTACGAGCAGTACTTC. Its protein is CASSLPPYSVPPYEQYF.

The chain carries TRBV6-5 and TRBJ1-2; 7 nucleotides line up with TRBD1. The CDR3 length is 15 residues. Germline V CDR1 and CDR2: MNHEY, SVGAGI. V lost 4 bases, J lost 3 bases, and 8 bases stayed unmatched. The CDR3 DNA reads as TGTGCCAGCAGTTCGCGACAGGGTGGGGACTATGGCTACACCTTC. It specifies CASSSRQGGDYGYTF.

The chain links TRBV11-3 to TRBJ2-7; D gene ambiguous. The V gene lost 5 bases and the J gene lost 0 bases, with 8 bases spanning the gap. This CDR3 region has 13 residues. Germline loops: CDR1 SGHNT, CDR2 YENEEA. The CDR3 nucleotides read TGTGCCAGCAGCGGACGGACCTCCTACGAGCAGTACTTC. Amino acids: CASSGRTSYEQYF.

This clone was recorded a few times. This likely traces to a read error, being one base from a far larger clone. This sample includes further DNA sequences coding for the same CDR3. V is TRBV11-1 and J is TRBJ1-1; D may be TRBD1 (6 bases). V was pared by 9 bases and J by 4 bases, with 15 bases between. The V gene's germline CDR1 is SGHAT and CDR2 FQDESV (reference sequence). The CDR3 consists of 13 residues. CDR3 in DNA: TGTGCCAGTAGCCACAGGGAGATCACTGAAGCTTTCTTT. This gives the protein CASSHREITEAFF.

This clone has just a few counts. The chain joins TRBV2 to TRBJ1-3, with D unclear. V was pared by 6 bases and J by 0 bases, with 6 bases between. Germline CDR1 is SNHLY and CDR2 is FYNNEI. The CDR3 extends over 13 amino acids. CDR3 in amino acids: CASSGDSGNTIYF. The CDR3 DNA follows: TGTGCCAGCAGCGGGGACTCTGGAAACACCATATATTTT.

This clone was picked up a small number of times. V and J are TRBV6-5 and TRBJ2-7, with TRBD2 identical over 11 bases. The CDR3 is 16 amino acids. V trimming: 3 bases; J trimming: 5 bases; junction bases outside the gene matches: 9. Germline V gives CDR1 MNHEY, CDR2 SVGAGI. The chain's CDR3 is CASSYIASGRRNEQYF. The CDR3 DNA sequence: TGTGCCAGCAGTTATATAGCTAGCGGGAGGAGGAACGAGCAGTACTTC.

The gene calls are TRBV27 and TRBJ2-4; 8 nucleotides align to TRBD2. After removal of 5 bases from V and 0 bases from J, the junction contained 9 bases not matched to a gene. CDR3 size: 17 residues. Germline loops: CDR1 MNHEY, CDR2 SMNVEV (reference sequence). The CDR3 protein is CASSATGGQLAKNIQYF. In DNA form, the CDR3 reads TGTGCCAGCAGTGCCACGGGAGGGCAGCTAGCCAAAAACATTCAGTACTTC.

This chain links TRBV4-2 with TRBJ2-3; 7 nucleotides match TRBD2. Germline loops: CDR1 LGHNA, CDR2 YNFKEQ. The CDR3 contains 15 residues. Losses at the gene ends were 4 bases for V and 2 bases for J; bases not matched to a gene: 6. In nucleotides, the CDR3 is TGTGCCAGCAGCCCCGGAGAGCGGGACACAGATACGCAGTATTTT. It translates to CASSPGERDTDTQYF.

The chain employs TRBV12-1 and TRBJ1-5. TRBV12-1 is a pseudogene. This CDR3 comprises 17 residues. The CDR3 nucleotides are TGTACCGATGTCCCGGCACCGAACTTCTTGGGCAATCAGCCCCAGCATTTT. The encoded protein is CTDVPAPNFLGNQPQHF.

The chain couples TRBV5-1 to TRBJ1-1; 7 bases are shared with TRBD1. The trim removed 4 bases at V and 1 base at J, leaving 4 bases unmatched. The CDR3 is 14 residues long. Germline CDR1 SGHRS, CDR2 YFSETQ. The CDR3 nucleotides read TGCGCCAGCAGCGACGACAGGGCGAACACTGAAGCTTTCTTT. Translation gives CASSDDRANTEAFF.

This clone was counted only a few times. Given a much more abundant clone one base away, this may be a read error. The rearrangement links TRBV5-1 to TRBJ2-7, with TRBD1 matching over 9 bases. Germline V gene lookup returns CDR1 SGHRS and CDR2 YFSETQ. J gave up 5 bases and V 4 bases, and 10 bases lay outside the gene matches. This CDR3 contains 15 residues. In DNA, the CDR3 is TGCGCCAGCAGCCGAGGGACAGGGATTAGCGACGAGCAGTACTTC. Translation: CASSRGTGISDEQYF. The whole variable domain, remainder taken from reference TRBV5-1 and TRBJ2-7, is KAGVTQTPRYLIKTRGQQVTLSCSPISGHRSVSWYQQTPGQGLQFLFEYFSETQRNKGNFPGRFSGRQFSNSRSEMNVSTLELGDSALYLCASSRGTGISDEQYFGPGTRLTVT.

With regard to this clone: This may arise from a read error, as a much more abundant clone is one base away. Other DNA sequences of this sample code for an identical CDR3. The chain uses TRBV15 and TRBJ2-3, with TRBD2 matching over 7 bases. The V gene's germline CDR1 is LNHNV and CDR2 YYDKDF (reference sequence). The CDR3 runs to 15 residues. Trimming removed 9 bases from V and 5 bases from J; junction bases left unmatched: 14. CDR3 protein: CATSSNAGEVDTQYF. In DNA form, the CDR3 reads TGTGCCACTAGCTCGAATGCGGGAGAGGTAGATACGCAGTATTTT.

The chain couples TRBV12-5 to TRBJ2-5, with a tentative D call TRBD1 (6 bases). The CDR3 is 16 residues long. V was trimmed by 5 bases and J by 5 bases, leaving 21 bases between them. Germline CDR1 reads LGHNT; CDR2 reads FRNRAP. CDR3 region: CASGTPYRVGVETQYF. The CDR3 DNA reads TGTGCTAGTGGTACCCCGTACAGGGTTGGTGTGGAGACCCAGTACTTC.

The J gene is TRBJ2-2, the V gene TRBV7-3; D may be TRBD2 (6 bases). Trimming took 9 bases from V and 1 from J, leaving 15 bases between them. Germline-derived CDR1 and CDR2 are SGHTA and FQGTGA. This CDR3 contains 15 residues. The DNA for the CDR3 is TGTGCCAGTAGCATTAGCGGCGGGAACACCGGGGAGCTGTTTTTT. It specifies CASSISGGNTGELFF.

The chain links TRBV9 to TRBJ2-1, with a weak D call TRBD2 (5 bases). The CDR3 consists of 14 residues. The germline V gene has CDR1 SGDLS and CDR2 YYNGEE. With 5 bases removed from V and 8 bases from J, the gap between germline ends came to 17 bases. CDR3 bases: TGTGCCAGCAGAGGTTCTCAAGCGGAGGATGAGCAGTTCTTC. This codes for CASRGSQAEDEQFF.

About this clone: Other DNA sequences in this specimen translate into the identical CDR3. V is TRBV5-1 and J is TRBJ2-3; D ambiguous. The CDR3 runs 13 residues. The ends were cut back, 0 bases at V and 3 bases at J, with 5 bases in the middle. The germline gives CDR1 SGHRS, CDR2 YFSETQ. The CDR3 is CASSLEPTDTQYF. The CDR3 DNA reads TGCGCCAGCAGCTTGGAACCAACAGATACGCAGTATTTT. The entire variable domain, with the rest obtained from reference TRBV5-1 and TRBJ2-3, is as follows: KAGVTQTPRYLIKTRGQQVTLSCSPISGHRSVSWYQQTPGQGLQFLFEYFSETQRNKGNFPGRFSGRQFSNSRSEMNVSTLELGDSALYLCASSLEPTDTQYFGPGTRLTVL.

The rearrangement uses TRBV11-3 and TRBJ2-1; D is possibly TRBD1 or TRBD2 (5 bases each). V lost 4 bases to trimming and J lost 7 bases, with 11 bases between them. Germline CDR1 and CDR2: SGHNT and YENEEA. This CDR3 contains 13 residues. Here the CDR3 DNA reads TGTGCCAGCAGCTCAGGGTGGGAGAATGAGCAGTTCTTC. Its protein product is CASSSGWENEQFF.

This chain links TRBV9 with TRBJ2-5; D is possibly TRBD2 (6 bases). The CDR3 has 13 amino acids. Between the trimmed V and J ends, which lost 0 bases and 4 bases, there was a span of 7 bases. Germline CDR1 is SGDLS and CDR2 is YYNGEE. CDR3 bases: TGTGCCAGCAGCGTAGATAGCGGAGAGACCCAGTACTTC. Protein: CASSVDSGETQYF.

A word on this clone: A single base is all that separates this from a far larger clone, so a read error is likely. The CDR3 DNA follows: TGTGCCAGCAGCCAAGATTGGGTCCAAAATCAGCCCCAGCATTTT. This encodes CASSQDWVQNQPQHF. The genes are TRBV4-2 and TRBJ1-5; no definite D call. The ends were cut back, 0 bases at V and 4 bases at J, with 10 bases in the middle. The CDR3 is 15 residues long. Per germline, CDR1 LGHNA and CDR2 YNFKEQ.

The rearrangement uses TRBV28 and TRBJ1-1; no reliable D call. CDR1 and CDR2 (germline): MDHEN, SYDVKM. This CDR3 comprises 12 residues. Trimming pared 0 bases from V and 8 bases from J, leaving 7 bases between. This CDR3 is CASSLWGREAFF. CDR3 DNA: TGTGCCAGCAGTTTATGGGGTCGGGAAGCTTTCTTT.

This chain joins TRBV6-6 and TRBJ2-2; D remains ambiguous. CDR3 length: 12 residues. CDR1 MNHNY and CDR2 SVGAGI come from the germline V gene (reference sequence). V dropped 4 bases and J dropped 7 bases, with 7 bases sitting between them. CDR3 sequence: CASSSPVGELFF. DNA of the CDR3: TGTGCCAGCAGTTCCCCTGTCGGGGAGCTGTTTTTT.